These 21 T cell receptor beta chains were sequenced from one sample in a study of control samples from healthy donors and cancer patients. This table comes from immunoSEQ multiplex PCR, and its TCRdb copy is limited to in-frame clones, with some not included. The profile covers 150,000 to 200,000 clones, with around 88% appearing a single time and 4% to 6% taken by the ten largest. The material sequenced was blood. Receptors were obtained from a woman aged 25-40 years in good health.

CDR3 bases: TGTGCCAGCAACCCGACAGGGAACTACGAGCAGTACGTC. Its translation is CASNPTGNYEQYV. The rearrangement uses TRBV6-5 and TRBJ2-7; 7 nucleotides align to TRBD1. Germline CDR1 MNHEY, CDR2 SVGAGI. The CDR3 totals 13 residues. The V gene end was trimmed by 7 bases and the J gene end by 3 bases; junction bases not matched to a gene: 6.

This chain connects TRBV30 to TRBJ1-4; D is unresolved. The CDR3 consists of 11 residues. The ends were cut back, 0 bases at V and 7 bases at J, with 3 bases in the middle. In germline, CDR1 is GTSNPN, CDR2 SVGIG (reference sequence). CDR3 DNA: TGTGCCTGGAGTGTGGGTGAAAAACTGTTTTTT. Translating gives CAWSVGEKLFF.

This clone was detected only once. The sample holds other DNA sequences that translate to the same CDR3. The V call is TRBV5-1, the J call TRBJ2-1, with D possibly matching TRBD1 (5 bases). This CDR3 comprises 12 residues. V was trimmed by 2 bases and J by 7 bases, leaving 7 bases between them. Germline CDR1 reads SGHRS; CDR2 reads YFSETQ. The CDR3 DNA reads as TGCGCCAGCAGCTTTCAGGGAAATGAGCAGTTCTTC. Protein product: CASSFQGNEQFF. Full variable domain (missing parts from reference TRBV5-1 and TRBJ2-1): KAGVTQTPRYLIKTRGQQVTLSCSPISGHRSVSWYQQTPGQGLQFLFEYFSETQRNKGNFPGRFSGRQFSNSRSEMNVSTLELGDSALYLCASSFQGNEQFFGPGTRLTVL.

This clone was observed a few times. J is TRBJ1-2 and V is TRBV2, with D unresolved. V lost 1 base to trimming and J lost 7 bases, with 19 bases between them. The CDR3 runs to 16 residues. Germline CDR1 reads SNHLY; CDR2 reads FYNNEI. The CDR3 protein is CASSEGGGRLVGGYTF. As DNA, the CDR3 is TGTGCCAGCAGTGAAGGAGGTGGACGGCTTGTGGGTGGCTACACCTTC.

V gene TRBV5-6 combines with J gene TRBJ2-7; D is uncertain. This CDR3 region has 12 residues. Trimming cost V 2 bases and J 6 bases, with 9 bases left between them. In germline, CDR1 is SGHDT, CDR2 YYEEEE. CDR3 sequence: CASSLLTGEQYF. The CDR3 nucleotides read TGTGCCAGCAGCTTACTCACGGGCGAGCAGTACTTC.

The chain joins TRBV11-2 to TRBJ2-1; TRBD2 matches 7 bases. The CDR3 consists of 15 residues. Germline trimming cut 3 bases from V and 5 bases from J; bases unmatched to any gene: 7. Germline CDR1 and CDR2: SGHAT and FQNNGV. CDR3 residues: CASSFRSGDNNEQFF. The CDR3 region has the DNA TGTGCCAGCAGCTTCCGGAGCGGGGATAACAATGAGCAGTTCTTC.

CDR3 sequence reads: CASSLRNGYTEAFF. The CDR3 DNA sequence: TGCGCCAGCAGTCTTCGCAACGGATACACTGAAGCTTTCTTT. The rearrangement joins TRBV5-1 to TRBJ1-1; no clear D gene. Germline CDR1 and CDR2: SGHRS and YFSETQ. V was shortened by 5 bases and J by 3 bases, with 14 bases between the two germline ends. The CDR3 consists of 14 residues.

The chain is built from TRBV21-1 and TRBJ2-5. TRBV21-1 is a listed pseudogene. The CDR3 loop spans 12 amino acids. The CDR3 DNA reads TGTGCCAGCAGCAAAAGGAAGGGGACCCAGTACTTC. Residues: CASSKRKGTQYF.

CDR3: CASSYPLHEQYF. The CDR3 nucleotides read TGTGCCAGCAGTTACCCCCTCCACGAGCAGTACTTC. The chain links TRBV6-2 or TRBV6-3 to TRBJ2-7; no clear D gene. Between the trimmed V and J ends, which lost 2 bases and 5 bases, there was a span of 7 bases. The CDR3 is 12 residues long. Germline V CDR1 and CDR2: MNHEY, SVGEGT.

The rearrangement links TRBV15 to TRBJ1-2; D remains ambiguous. Trimming stripped 0 bases from V and 5 bases from J, with 10 bases between. CDR3 size: 14 residues. Germline-derived CDR1 and CDR2 are LNHNV and YYDKDF (reference sequence). CDR3 DNA: TGTGCCACCAGCAGAGATCGCGGCGGGTATGGCTACACCTTC. It translates to CATSRDRGGYGYTF.

The genes are TRBV7-8 and TRBJ2-5; D gene ambiguous. The germline V gene encodes CDR1 SGHVS and CDR2 FQNEAQ. This CDR3 comprises 14 residues. The germline V and J ends were trimmed by 5 bases and 1 base, with 11 bases remaining between them. The chain's CDR3 is CASSPSHSQETQYF. The CDR3 DNA sequence: TGTGCCAGCAGCCCGTCCCACAGCCAAGAGACCCAGTACTTC.

The chain carries TRBV27 and TRBJ1-5; tentatively, D is TRBD1 (5 bases). Germline V gives CDR1 MNHEY, CDR2 SMNVEV (reference sequence). The germline V and J ends were trimmed by 4 bases and 3 bases, with 13 bases remaining between them. The CDR3 sequence is 15 residues long. The CDR3 reads CASSSLDRINQPQHF. The CDR3 DNA follows: TGTGCCAGCAGTTCCCTCGACAGAATCAATCAGCCCCAGCATTTT.

J is TRBJ1-4 and V is TRBV6-6; D is uncertain. Germline V CDR1 and CDR2: MNHNY, SVGAGI (reference sequence). The CDR3 runs 16 residues. With 2 bases removed from V and 4 bases from J, the gap between germline ends came to 14 bases. This chain's CDR3 is CASSYTPDQYNEKLFF. CDR3 bases: TGTGCCAGCAGTTACACCCCTGACCAGTATAATGAAAAACTGTTTTTT.

This chain joins TRBV6-5 and TRBJ1-6, with TRBD1 identical over 8 bases. CDR3 size: 14 residues. V was pared by 6 bases and J by 5 bases, with 3 bases of the junction left unmatched. Germline values: CDR1 MNHEY, CDR2 SVGAGI. The CDR3 DNA reads TGTGCCAGCAGAGCCAGGGGGCATAATTCACCCCTCCACTTT. Amino acid sequence: CASRARGHNSPLHF.

The gene calls are TRBV28 and TRBJ1-4; D is possibly TRBD1 (6 bases). This CDR3 has 14 amino acids. Per germline, CDR1 MDHEN and CDR2 SYDVKM. V was cut by 5 bases and J by 2 bases, with 9 bases left in between. This CDR3 is CASSRQATNEKLFF. The CDR3 region has the DNA TGTGCCAGCAGTCGACAGGCTACTAATGAAAAACTGTTTTTT.

The CDR3 region has the DNA TGTGCCAGCAGCCAAGTGGGTCGGGCGGGAGGGAAAAATGAGCAGTTCTTC. Amino acids: CASSQVGRAGGKNEQFF. The rearrangement joins TRBV4-2 to TRBJ2-1, with 9 bases fitting TRBD2. CDR1 LGHNA and CDR2 YNFKEQ come from the germline V gene. Trimming at V came to 1 base and at J to 7 bases, leaving 11 bases not matched to a gene. The CDR3 covers 17 residues.

This clone appeared a few times. The J gene is TRBJ2-3, the V gene TRBV3-1 (or the pseudogene TRBV3-2); 11 bases agree with TRBD2. J gave up 5 bases and V 4 bases, and 11 bases lay outside the gene matches. CDR1 and CDR2 (germline): LGHDT, YNNKEL (reference sequence). The CDR3 is 17 residues long. The CDR3 reads CASSPRIAGGPGDTQYF. The CDR3 region has the DNA TGTGCCAGCAGCCCCCGGATAGCGGGAGGGCCTGGAGATACGCAGTATTTT.

This chain connects TRBV18 to TRBJ1-1, with D maybe TRBD1 (5 bases). The CDR3 has 14 amino acids. The V and J ends lost 6 bases and 0 bases respectively, with 11 bases between them. From germline, CDR1 is KGHSH and CDR2 LQKENI. This CDR3 is CASSRGRMNTEAFF. DNA for the CDR3: TGTGCCAGCTCCCGGGGACGGATGAACACTGAAGCTTTCTTT.

The chain uses TRBV7-6 and TRBJ2-3; 7 nucleotides agree with TRBD2. J lost 4 bases, V lost 6 bases, and 7 bases had no gene match. In germline, CDR1 is SGHVS, CDR2 FNYEAQ. This CDR3 spans 14 amino acids. CDR3 in DNA: TGTGCCAGCAGGTTAAACGGGGGGTCAGATACGCAGTATTTT. It encodes CASRLNGGSDTQYF.

On this clone itself: Its ends do not fully match the called genes, so a read error is possible. The V call is TRBV18, the J call TRBJ1-1, with a weak D call TRBD1 (5 bases). Germline-derived CDR1 and CDR2 are KGHSH and LQKENI. The CDR3 length is 15 residues. The CDR3 sequence is CASPPPVRGGTEAFF. DNA of the CDR3: TGTGCCAGCCCACCCCCCGTCCGGGGGGGCACTGAAGCTTTCTTT.

This clone was seen only a few times. The chain couples TRBV6-4 to TRBJ2-3, with D possibly matching TRBD2 (6 bases). The CDR3 runs to 14 residues. V lost 3 bases to trimming and J lost 2 bases, with 9 bases between them. The germline gives CDR1 MRHNA, CDR2 SNTAGT. The CDR3 spells CASSEIADTDTQYF. In nucleotides, the CDR3 is TGTGCCAGCAGTGAGATAGCGGACACAGATACGCAGTATTTT.